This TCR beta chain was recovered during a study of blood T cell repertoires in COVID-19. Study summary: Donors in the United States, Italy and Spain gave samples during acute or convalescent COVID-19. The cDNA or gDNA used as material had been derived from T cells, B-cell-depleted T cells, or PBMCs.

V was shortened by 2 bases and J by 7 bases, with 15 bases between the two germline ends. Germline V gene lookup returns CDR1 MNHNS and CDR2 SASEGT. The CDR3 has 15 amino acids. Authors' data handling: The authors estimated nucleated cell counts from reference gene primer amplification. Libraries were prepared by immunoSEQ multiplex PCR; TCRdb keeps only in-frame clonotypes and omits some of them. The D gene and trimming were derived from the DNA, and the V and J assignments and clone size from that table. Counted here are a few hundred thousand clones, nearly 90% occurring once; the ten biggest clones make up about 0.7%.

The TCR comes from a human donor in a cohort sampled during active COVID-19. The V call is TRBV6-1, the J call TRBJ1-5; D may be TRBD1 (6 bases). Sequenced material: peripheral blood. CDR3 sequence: CASSEWVAGDQPQHF. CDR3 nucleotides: TGTGCCAGCAGTGAATGGGTGGCAGGGGACCAGCCCCAGCATTTT.